The next 5 T cell receptor beta chains were all read from a single sample in a study of T cell changes during pregnancy in multiple sclerosis. Repertoires were generated with immunoSEQ multiplex PCR, while TCRdb's copy carries only in-frame clones and drops some. The table records about 100,000 clones, 80% to 95% of them present only once. Specimen: peripheral blood, collected after pregnancy. These receptors were collected from a female donor with multiple sclerosis, enrolled in a pregnancy study.

The chain joins TRBV7-2 to TRBJ2-1; 10 nucleotides align to TRBD2. The junction had 14 bases not matched to a gene; V was cut back by 6 bases and J by 6 bases. Germline CDR1 is SGHTA and CDR2 is FQGNSA. CDR3 size: 17 residues. The CDR3 reads CASSSFSLAGDRNEQFF. The CDR3 nucleotides read TGTGCCAGCAGTTCCTTCTCCCTAGCGGGGGACCGCAATGAGCAGTTCTTC.

The chain couples TRBV30 to TRBJ2-5; TRBD2 might be the D (5 bases). Germline CDR1 is GTSNPN and CDR2 is SVGIG (reference sequence). The CDR3 spans 12 residues. V lost 0 bases and J lost 9, with 11 bases in between. The CDR3 DNA reads as TGTGCCTGGAGTGTCGAGGGAAGAGCCCAGTACTTC. Protein product: CAWSVEGRAQYF.

The chain combines TRBV28 with TRBJ1-1; D unclear. Per the germline V gene, CDR1 is MDHEN and CDR2 is SYDVKM. This CDR3 contains 14 residues. V was trimmed by 8 bases and J by 6 bases, leaving 19 bases between them. The CDR3 coding sequence is TGTGCCAGCCTCTCCCATACAAAGCGGGCTGAAGCTTTCTTT. It is translated as CASLSHTKRAEAFF.

The rearrangement uses TRBV30 and TRBJ2-7, with a possible D match to TRBD1 (6 bases). CDR1 and CDR2 (germline): GTSNPN, SVGIG (reference sequence). V was shortened by 0 bases and J by 0 bases, with 21 bases between the two germline ends. The CDR3 has 18 amino acids. The CDR3: CAWSVLPKTGASSYEQYF. The CDR3 DNA reads as TGTGCCTGGAGTGTACTCCCGAAGACAGGCGCAAGCTCCTACGAGCAGTACTTC.

V usage is TRBV5-6 and J usage is TRBJ1-6, with 8 bases that match TRBD1. CDR3 size: 16 residues. The V gene end was trimmed by 4 bases and the J gene end by 1 base; junction bases not matched to a gene: 4. In germline, CDR1 is SGHDT, CDR2 YYEEEE. The CDR3 sequence is CASSIRDRSYNSPLHF. The CDR3 nucleotides are TGTGCCAGCAGCATCCGGGACAGGTCCTATAATTCACCCCTCCACTTT.